What follows are 17 T cell receptor beta chains derived from one specimen sequenced in a study of spatial heterogeneity in lung cancer. Documented time point: sample taken at primary tumor resection. The input material, whole RNA from tumor, nontumor lung or frozen PBMC, was sequenced unsorted. TCRdb processed the 5' RACE reads anew with MiXCR; each CDR3 protein has one entry. The table lists 77,000 or so distinct CDR3 sequences, approximately 20% of them singletons, with about 6.8% in the top ten. The sequencing used PBMCs, collected at surgery. All receptors derive from a male donor with early-stage non-small cell lung cancer.

This chain uses TRBV7-6 with TRBJ2-7, with a tentative D call TRBD1 (6 bases). The germline V gene encodes CDR1 SGHVS and CDR2 FNYEAQ. V lost 5 bases, J lost 3 bases, and 11 bases lay in between. The CDR3 is 13 residues long. CDR3 in DNA: TGTGCCAGCAGCCCTTCAGGGGACTACGAGCAGTACTTC. Translated, it gives CASSPSGDYEQYF.

This clonotype has only one observation. V is TRBV23-1 and J is TRBJ2-2; TRBD1 matches 8 bases. TRBV23-1 is identified as an open reading frame with a role that is uncertain. Trimming cost V 3 bases and J 0 bases; bases outside gene matches: 6. The CDR3 runs to 17 residues. CDR3: CASSHSWGQANTGELFF. CDR3 nucleotides: TGCGCCAGCAGTCATTCATGGGGACAGGCGAACACCGGGGAGCTGTTTTTT.

V usage is TRBV15 and J usage is TRBJ2-1; 8 bases line up with TRBD1. V lost 0 bases, J lost 10 bases, and 2 bases stayed unmatched. Germline CDR1 LNHNV, CDR2 YYDKDF (reference sequence). This CDR3 contains 13 residues. CDR3 amino acids: CATSRERDREQFF. The CDR3 region has the DNA TGTGCCACCAGCAGAGAAAGGGACAGGGAGCAGTTCTTC. The full variable domain, rest sourced from reference TRBV15 and TRBJ2-1, is DAMVIQNPRYQVTQFGKPVTLSCSQTLNHNVMYWYQQKSSQAPKLLFHYYDKDFNNEADTPDNFQSRRPNTSFCFLDIRSPGLGDTAMYLCATSRERDREQFFGPGTRLTVL.

The rearrangement joins TRBV6-1 to TRBJ2-1; D may correspond to TRBD1 or TRBD2 (6 bases each). Trimming shortened V by 6 bases and J by 5 bases, and 20 bases separated the two germline ends. CDR1 and CDR2 (germline): MNHNS, SASEGT. The CDR3 spans 16 residues. CDR3 sequence reads: CASRTGWGAKNNEQFF. Here the CDR3 DNA reads TGTGCCAGCAGAACGGGATGGGGGGCGAAGAACAATGAGCAGTTCTTC.

The chain uses TRBV5-6 and TRBJ2-7, with D perhaps given as TRBD1 or TRBD2 (6 bases each). This CDR3 contains 12 residues. V was shortened by 0 bases and J by 6 bases, with 7 bases between the two germline ends. Germline V gene sequence: CDR1 SGHDT, CDR2 YYEEEE. CDR3 residues: CASSLAGAEQYF. The DNA of the CDR3 is TGTGCCAGCAGCTTGGCGGGGGCCGAGCAGTACTTC.

This clonotype was seen many times. The rearrangement uses TRBV6-5 and TRBJ1-5; D remains unclear. The V and J ends lost 9 bases and 15 bases respectively, with 27 bases between them. Germline CDR1 MNHEY, CDR2 SVGAGI. The CDR3 spans 14 residues. The CDR3 region has the DNA TGTGCCAGTCGAACCGGGAGCCACGTTAATATATGGCATTTT. Amino acid sequence: CASRTGSHVNIWHF.

This clonotype was seen a handful of times. This chain links TRBV20-1 with TRBJ2-5, with 8 nucleotides matching TRBD2. Per germline, CDR1 DFQATT and CDR2 SNEGSKA (reference sequence). V lost 0 bases and J lost 5; bases outside the gene matches: 8. This CDR3 spans 15 amino acids. CDR3 coding DNA: TGCAGTGCTAGAGAGGTTAGCGGGGTCTCGGAGACCCAGTACTTC. This translates into CSAREVSGVSETQYF.

This clonotype has ten or more counts. The genes are TRBV11-2 and TRBJ2-7; tentatively, D is TRBD2 (5 bases). V lost 7 bases to trimming and J lost 2 bases, with 15 bases between them. Looked up from germline, CDR1 is SGHAT and CDR2 is FQNNGV. The length of the CDR3 is 14 residues. This chain's CDR3 is CASTPAGVPYEQYF. CDR3 in DNA: TGTGCCAGCACCCCCGCCGGGGTACCCTACGAGCAGTACTTC.

The table lists this clonotype with a few counts. V usage is TRBV3-1 and J usage is TRBJ2-6; D not resolved. Looked up from germline, CDR1 is LGHDT and CDR2 is YNNKEL (reference sequence). The CDR3 is 15 amino acids. The V end lost 1 base, the J end lost 4 bases, and 8 bases lay between the germline ends. The CDR3, as DNA: TGTGCCAGCAGCCAAGTAGGACCCGGGGCCAACGTCCTGACTTTC. Protein: CASSQVGPGANVLTF.

A few counts support this clonotype. This chain joins TRBV28 and TRBJ2-7; D perhaps matches TRBD1 (6 bases). The ends were cut back, 8 bases at V and 4 bases at J, with 15 bases in the middle. The CDR3 contains 13 residues. Germline CDR1 is MDHEN and CDR2 is SYDVKM. CDR3 protein: CASLDGQSYEQYF. CDR3 nucleotides: TGTGCCAGCCTAGATGGACAGTCTTACGAGCAGTACTTC.

This sequence joins TRBV11-2 and TRBJ2-5; D is possibly TRBD1 (6 bases). In germline, CDR1 is SGHAT, CDR2 FQNNGV. CDR3 size: 14 residues. V lost 4 bases to trimming and J lost 5 bases, with 14 bases between them. The CDR3 loop is CASSSVGAWETQYF. CDR3 in DNA: TGTGCCAGCAGCTCCGTGGGGGCCTGGGAGACCCAGTACTTC.

This clonotype has more than one count but fewer than ten. This sequence joins TRBV3-1 and TRBJ1-3; D gene uncertain. This CDR3 region has 15 residues. Germline V gene lookup returns CDR1 LGHDT and CDR2 YNNKEL (reference sequence). The ends were cut back, 4 bases at V and 2 bases at J, with 12 bases in the middle. The CDR3 reads CASSPPGLAGNTIYF. The CDR3 DNA follows: TGTGCCAGCAGCCCGCCGGGCCTGGCTGGAAACACCATATATTTT.

The chain recombines TRBV27 with TRBJ1-2, with D possibly being TRBD1 (6 bases). The CDR3 is 14 amino acids. V dropped 3 bases and J dropped 4 bases, with 12 bases sitting between them. Per germline, CDR1 MNHEY and CDR2 SMNVEV (reference sequence). This CDR3 is CASSFNRASYGYTF. The CDR3 nucleotides read TGTGCCAGCAGTTTTAACAGGGCCTCCTATGGCTACACCTTC.

Only a few counts were recorded for this clonotype. The J gene is TRBJ1-1, the V gene TRBV4-1; 8 bases map to TRBD1. Germline trimming cut 1 base from V and 3 bases from J; bases unmatched to any gene: 16. The CDR3 runs to 19 residues. CDR1 and CDR2 (germline): MGHRA, YSYEKL. The CDR3 loop is CASSQVLGQGIGRYTEAFF. CDR3 DNA sequence: TGCGCCAGCAGCCAAGTTCTCGGACAGGGAATTGGGAGATACACTGAAGCTTTCTTT.

The chain recombines TRBV7-2 with TRBJ1-2; a weak D match, TRBD1 (6 bases). Trimming left V 5 bases short and J 4 bases short, with 11 bases between. The CDR3 length is 13 residues. Germline CDR1 reads SGHTA; CDR2 reads FQGNSA. CDR3 DNA: TGTGCCAGCAGCCAGATAGGGGGCTATGGCTACACCTTC. Translation gives CASSQIGGYGYTF. Filled out from reference TRBV7-2 and TRBJ1-2, the complete variable domain reads GAGVSQSPSNKVTEKGKDVELRCDPISGHTALYWYRQSLGQGLEFLIYFQGNSAPDKSGLPSDRFSAERTGGSVSTLTIQRTQQEDSAVYLCASSQIGGYGYTFGSGTRLTVV.

The table lists this clonotype with many counts. The chain carries TRBV18 and TRBJ1-1, with D unclear. The germline gives CDR1 KGHSH, CDR2 LQKENI. The CDR3 consists of 12 residues. V was shortened by 5 bases and J by 0 bases, with 4 bases between the two germline ends. CDR3 sequence (DNA): TGTGCCAGCTCAACCTTGAACACTGAAGCTTTCTTT. Its protein product is CASSTLNTEAFF.

The chain combines TRBV6-5 with TRBJ2-3; 7 positions agree with TRBD1. Losses at the gene ends were 6 bases for V and 1 base for J; bases not matched to a gene: 7. Germline V gives CDR1 MNHEY, CDR2 SVGAGI. The CDR3 sequence is 15 residues long. The CDR3 coding sequence is TGTGCCAGCAGCCGGACAGGCCCCGGCACAGATACGCAGTATTTT. Residues: CASSRTGPGTDTQYF.